One and the same sample provided the 17 T cell receptor beta chains below, sequenced in a study of shared clonotypes between healthy human individuals. Sequencing used immunoSEQ multiplex PCR; TCRdb keeps in-frame clones, though not all of them. Of more than 1,200,000 clones listed, approximately 98.5% are singletons. The sequenced sample was naive CD4+ T cells sorted from blood. The subset was: CD45RA+ positively selected. These receptors all come from a man younger than 40 in good health.

The V gene is TRBV28, the J gene TRBJ1-1; D perhaps matches TRBD1 (6 bases). CDR3 length: 15 amino acids. Germline loops: CDR1 MDHEN, CDR2 SYDVKM. Trimming left V 4 bases short and J 1 base short, with 13 bases between. CDR3 coding DNA: TGTGCCAGCAGTTCCGGGAAGGGACAGAACACTGAAGCTTTCTTT. It codes for CASSSGKGQNTEAFF.

This clone is a singleton in its sample. V gene TRBV30 combines with J gene TRBJ2-2; D possibly corresponds to TRBD2 (6 bases). CDR3 length equals 15 residues. Trimming shortened V by 3 bases and J by 11 bases, and 22 bases separated the two germline ends. CDR1 and CDR2 (germline): GTSNPN, SVGIG (reference sequence). The CDR3 sequence is CAWRISGGKYGELFF. CDR3 coding DNA: TGTGCCTGGAGAATTAGCGGCGGGAAATATGGCGAGCTGTTTTTT.

Written as DNA, the CDR3 is TGTGCCAGCACCCTGCGTACAGCCCACAATCAGCCCCAGCATTTT. This codes for CASTLRTAHNQPQHF. The V gene is TRBV6-1, the J gene TRBJ1-5, with D unclear. Germline V lookup: CDR1 MNHNS, CDR2 SASEGT. V was pared by 7 bases and J by 3 bases, with 16 bases between. The CDR3 runs 15 residues.

This chain links TRBV9 with TRBJ2-2, with TRBD1 matching 9 bases. This CDR3 has 16 residues. Germline V gene lookup returns CDR1 SGDLS and CDR2 YYNGEE. The trim removed 2 bases at V and 4 bases at J, leaving 6 bases unmatched. The CDR3 nucleotides are TGTGCCAGCAGCGTTAACAGGGGGCGCGGCACCGGGGAGCTGTTTTTT. It translates to CASSVNRGRGTGELFF.

The chain combines TRBV9 with TRBJ2-1; 10 bases are a match to TRBD2. J lost 9 bases, V lost 0 bases, and 6 bases had no gene match. Germline V lookup: CDR1 SGDLS, CDR2 YYNGEE. CDR3 size: 15 residues. This CDR3 reads CASSVGGLAGVEQFF. In nucleotides, the CDR3 is TGTGCCAGCAGCGTAGGGGGGCTAGCGGGAGTTGAGCAGTTCTTC.

This chain joins TRBV4-3 and TRBJ2-3; 9 bases are a match to TRBD2. The CDR3 has 18 amino acids. Germline loops: CDR1 LGHNA, CDR2 YSLEER. V trimming: 2 bases; J trimming: 3 bases; junction bases outside the gene matches: 12. CDR3 nucleotides: TGCGCCAGCAGCCAACTGAGTGTAGCGGGGGTAGGGACAGATACGCAGTATTTT. It yields the protein CASSQLSVAGVGTDTQYF.

Comment on this clone: Other DNA variants within this sample encode the same CDR3. The chain combines TRBV7-2 with TRBJ2-2; D not resolved. V was cut by 2 bases and J by 2 bases, with 9 bases left in between. The CDR3 loop spans 15 amino acids. Germline V gives CDR1 SGHTA, CDR2 FQGNSA. This CDR3 reads CASSLTGANTGELFF. The DNA of the CDR3 is TGTGCCAGCAGCTTAACCGGAGCTAACACCGGGGAGCTGTTTTTT.

V and J are TRBV9 and TRBJ2-1; 7 positions match TRBD1. The trim removed 1 base at V and 0 bases at J, leaving 1 base unmatched. The CDR3 runs to 15 residues. CDR1 and CDR2 from the germline V gene are SGDLS and YYNGEE. The CDR3 DNA follows: TGTGCCAGCAGCGTAAGGGGGCCCTCCTACAATGAGCAGTTCTTC. This gives the protein CASSVRGPSYNEQFF. The entire variable domain, with the rest obtained from reference TRBV9 and TRBJ2-1, is as follows: DSGVTQTPKHLITATGQRVTLRCSPRSGDLSVYWYQQSLDQGLQFLIQYYNGEERAKGNILERFSAQQFPDLHSELNLSSLELGDSALYFCASSVRGPSYNEQFFGPGTRLTVL.

V gene TRBV27 combines with J gene TRBJ2-7; no reliable D call. V gave up 2 bases and J gave up 0 bases, with 8 bases separating them. From germline, CDR1 is MNHEY and CDR2 SMNVEV (reference sequence). This CDR3 contains 14 residues. Here the CDR3 DNA reads TGTGCCAGCAGTTTACGTGCCCCCTCCTACGAGCAGTACTTC. As protein: CASSLRAPSYEQYF.

This chain links TRBV2 with TRBJ2-3; D is unclear. The germline gives CDR1 SNHLY, CDR2 FYNNEI. V was cut by 7 bases and J by 0 bases, with 8 bases left in between. The CDR3 extends over 13 amino acids. CDR3 region: CASTDDSTDTQYF. The DNA for the CDR3 is TGTGCCAGCACGGACGATAGCACAGATACGCAGTATTTT.

This sequence joins TRBV28 and TRBJ2-1; 8 bases line up with TRBD2. V shed 6 bases and J 2 bases; nucleotides not matched to a gene: 9. Germline V gives CDR1 MDHEN, CDR2 SYDVKM. The CDR3 sequence is 16 residues long. CDR3 sequence reads: CASRQAASGPYNEQFF. In nucleotides, the CDR3 is TGTGCCAGCAGGCAAGCCGCTAGCGGGCCCTACAATGAGCAGTTCTTC.

The chain carries TRBV19 and TRBJ2-5; 7 nucleotides line up with TRBD2. V shed 5 bases, J shed 0 bases, and the junction held 3 bases outside the gene matches. Germline V gene lookup returns CDR1 LNHDA and CDR2 SQIVND (reference sequence). The length of the CDR3 is 14 residues. CDR3: CASSPGTNQETQYF. The CDR3 DNA sequence: TGTGCCAGTAGTCCCGGGACTAACCAAGAGACCCAGTACTTC.

The V gene is TRBV5-1, the J gene TRBJ2-2; perhaps TRBD1 as D (7 bases). The V end lost 4 bases, the J end lost 7 bases, and 20 bases lay between the germline ends. The CDR3 contains 16 residues. Germline V gene data show CDR1 as SGHRS and CDR2 as YFSETQ. This chain's CDR3 is CASSPPGGGIVGELFF. In DNA form, the CDR3 reads TGCGCCAGCAGCCCGCCAGGAGGGGGCATCGTCGGGGAGCTGTTTTTT.

In the case of this clone: Other DNA variants within this sample encode the same CDR3. V usage is TRBV9 and J usage is TRBJ2-1; 8 bases map to TRBD2. Germline CDR1 and CDR2: SGDLS and YYNGEE. V shed 1 base and J 4 bases; nucleotides not matched to a gene: 1. This CDR3 contains 14 residues. The CDR3 is CASSVTSGYNEQFF. The DNA for the CDR3 is TGTGCCAGCAGCGTAACTAGCGGTTACAATGAGCAGTTCTTC.

The CDR3 DNA reads as TGTGCCAGCAGCTTAGGCCGACCAAGATACAATGAGCAGTTCTTC. Residues: CASSLGRPRYNEQFF. The chain uses TRBV7-8 and TRBJ2-1; no clear D gene. Germline V gene lookup returns CDR1 SGHVS and CDR2 FQNEAQ. This CDR3 region has 15 residues. Trimming stripped 1 base from V and 4 bases from J, with 11 bases between.

Regarding this clone: This specimen includes other DNA sequences encoding the same CDR3. This chain joins TRBV5-4 and TRBJ2-7; 9 bases are a match to TRBD1. Germline V lookup: CDR1 SGHNT, CDR2 YYREEE (reference sequence). This CDR3 is built from 14 residues. The V segment lost 4 bases and the J segment 3 bases; nucleotides outside the gene matches: 5. For the CDR3, the DNA is TGTGCCAGCAGCCGACCGGGACAGGGCTACGAGCAGTACTTC. Residues: CASSRPGQGYEQYF.

The chain is built from TRBV18 and TRBJ1-2, with 8 bases lining up with TRBD1. This CDR3 comprises 17 residues. The J segment lost 7 bases and the V segment lost 0 bases, leaving 13 bases of the junction unmatched. From germline, CDR1 is KGHSH and CDR2 LQKENI. CDR3 amino acids: CASSPPSDRGKSSGYTF. CDR3 bases: TGTGCCAGCTCACCACCATCCGACAGGGGAAAGTCCTCTGGCTACACCTTC.